This TCR beta chain derives from a study of beta chain features in type 1 diabetes. Sorting that relied on CD45RO/CCR7/CD25/CD127/CD95/CD27 yielded CD4+ naive, central memory, regulatory and stem cell-like memory cells. The CDR3 is 15 amino acids. Germline CDR1 is SGHRS and CDR2 is YFSETQ. Trimming left V 4 bases short and J 2 bases short, with 13 bases between. The study's findings and limits: TCRB CDR3 length was moderately but significantly reduced in all four CD4+ subsets of Type 1 diabetes patients. Naive, central memory and Treg TCRB repertoires appeared more alike in patients than in healthy donors. VDJ junctions from type 1 diabetes patients carried fewer insertions and larger deletions.

The study reverse transcribed the entire isolated RNA, so it sequenced expressed TCRB transcripts. The repertoire was sequenced with immunoSEQ multiplex PCR; TCRdb's copy has only in-frame clones and lacks some. This sample has 110,000 to 150,000 clones, with roughly 10% found just once. This clone was seen more than once but under ten times. Antigen unknown. The sample consisted of central memory CD4+ T cells from blood. The rearrangement uses TRBV5-1 and TRBJ2-1, with D possibly TRBD1 on 6 matching bases. This TCR was recovered from a woman in her thirties or forties in good health. The CDR3 protein is CASSTTGNPYNEQFF. DNA for the CDR3: TGCGCCAGCAGCACAACAGGGAACCCCTACAATGAGCAGTTCTTC. Complete variable domain (other parts from reference TRBV5-1 and TRBJ2-1): KAGVTQTPRYLIKTRGQQVTLSCSPISGHRSVSWYQQTPGQGLQFLFEYFSETQRNKGNFPGRFSGRQFSNSRSEMNVSTLELGDSALYLCASSTTGNPYNEQFFGPGTRLTVL.